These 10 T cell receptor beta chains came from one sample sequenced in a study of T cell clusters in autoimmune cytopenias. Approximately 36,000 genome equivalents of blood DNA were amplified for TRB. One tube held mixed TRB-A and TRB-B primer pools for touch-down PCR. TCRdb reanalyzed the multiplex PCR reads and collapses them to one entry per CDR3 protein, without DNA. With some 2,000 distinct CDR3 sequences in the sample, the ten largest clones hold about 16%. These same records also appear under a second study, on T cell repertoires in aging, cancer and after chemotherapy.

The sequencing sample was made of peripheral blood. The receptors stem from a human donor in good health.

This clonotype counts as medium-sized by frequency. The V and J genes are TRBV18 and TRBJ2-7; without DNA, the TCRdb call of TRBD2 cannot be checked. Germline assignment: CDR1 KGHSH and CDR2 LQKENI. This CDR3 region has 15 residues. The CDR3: CASSPRTSGAYEQYF.

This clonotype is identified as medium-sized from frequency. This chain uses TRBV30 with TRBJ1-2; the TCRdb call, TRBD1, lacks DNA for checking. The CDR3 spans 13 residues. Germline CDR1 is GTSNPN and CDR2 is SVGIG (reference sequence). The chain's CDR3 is CAWSVGGTEGYTF.

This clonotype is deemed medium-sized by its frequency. The CDR3 protein is CASSPTSGGAQETQYF. This chain links TRBV6-2 or TRBV6-3 with TRBJ2-5; TCRdb picks TRBD2, but there is no DNA to check that call. The germline gives CDR1 MNHEY, CDR2 SVGEGT. The CDR3 length is 16 residues.

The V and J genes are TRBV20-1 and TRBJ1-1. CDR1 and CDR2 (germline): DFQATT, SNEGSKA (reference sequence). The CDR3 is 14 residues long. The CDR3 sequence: CSASRSTLNTEAFF.

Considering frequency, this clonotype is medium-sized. The CDR3 sequence: CASRSRPGLAGGPYSGANVLTF. The chain uses TRBV6-5 and TRBJ2-6; TCRdb's D call of TRBD2 is untestable without DNA. CDR1 is MNHEY, CDR2 SVGAGI, per germline. This CDR3 is 22 amino acids long.

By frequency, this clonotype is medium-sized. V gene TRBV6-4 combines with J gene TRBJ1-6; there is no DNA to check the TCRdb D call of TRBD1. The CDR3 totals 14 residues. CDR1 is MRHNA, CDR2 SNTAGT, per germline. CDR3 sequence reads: CASSDSAGGSPLHF.

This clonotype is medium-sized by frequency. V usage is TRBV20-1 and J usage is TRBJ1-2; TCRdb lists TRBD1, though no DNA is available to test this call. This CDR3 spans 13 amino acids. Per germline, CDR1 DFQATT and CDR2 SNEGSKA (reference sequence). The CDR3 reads CSARWGGDYGYTF.

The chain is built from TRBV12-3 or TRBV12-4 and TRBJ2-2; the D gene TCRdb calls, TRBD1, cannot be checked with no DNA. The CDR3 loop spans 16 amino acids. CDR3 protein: CASSLGTGGAAGELFF.

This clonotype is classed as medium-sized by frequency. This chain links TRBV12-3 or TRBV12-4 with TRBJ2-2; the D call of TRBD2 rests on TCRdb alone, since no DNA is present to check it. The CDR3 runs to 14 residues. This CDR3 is CASSLFGEAGELFF.

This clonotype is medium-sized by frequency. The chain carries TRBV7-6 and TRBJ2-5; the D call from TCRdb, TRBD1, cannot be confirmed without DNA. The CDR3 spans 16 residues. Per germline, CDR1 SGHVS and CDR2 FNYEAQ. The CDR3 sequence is CASSLGGGATGETQYF.